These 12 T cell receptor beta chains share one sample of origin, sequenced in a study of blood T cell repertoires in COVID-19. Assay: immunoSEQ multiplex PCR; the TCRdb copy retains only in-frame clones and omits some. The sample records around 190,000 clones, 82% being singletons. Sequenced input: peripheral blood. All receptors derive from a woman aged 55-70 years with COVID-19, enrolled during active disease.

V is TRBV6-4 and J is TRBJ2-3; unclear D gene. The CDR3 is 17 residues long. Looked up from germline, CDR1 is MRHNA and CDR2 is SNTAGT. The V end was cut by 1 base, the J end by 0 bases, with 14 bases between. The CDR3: CASSDCLRLSSTDTQYF. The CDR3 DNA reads TGTGCCAGCAGTGACTGTCTTAGACTCTCTAGCACAGATACGCAGTATTTT.

This chain's CDR3 is CASSSLAPSTGELFF. The CDR3 coding sequence is TGTGCCAGCAGCTCATTAGCCCCCAGTACCGGGGAGCTGTTTTTT. This sequence joins TRBV7-9 and TRBJ2-2; D ambiguous. Per germline, CDR1 SEHNR and CDR2 FQNEAQ (reference sequence). The CDR3 has 15 residues. Between the trimmed V and J ends, which lost 4 bases and 5 bases, there was a span of 14 bases.

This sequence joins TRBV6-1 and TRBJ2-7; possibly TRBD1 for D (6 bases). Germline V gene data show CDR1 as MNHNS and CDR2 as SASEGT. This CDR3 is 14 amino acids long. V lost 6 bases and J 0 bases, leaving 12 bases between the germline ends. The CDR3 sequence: CASRDSPSSYEQYV. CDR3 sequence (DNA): TGTGCCAGCAGGGACAGCCCGAGCTCCTACGAGCAGTACGTC.

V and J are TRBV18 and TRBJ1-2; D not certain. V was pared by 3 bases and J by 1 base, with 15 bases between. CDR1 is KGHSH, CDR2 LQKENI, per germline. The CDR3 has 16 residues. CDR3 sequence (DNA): TGTGCCAGCTCACCCAGCGGGGAGCAAATTAACTATGGCTACACCTTC. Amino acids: CASSPSGEQINYGYTF.

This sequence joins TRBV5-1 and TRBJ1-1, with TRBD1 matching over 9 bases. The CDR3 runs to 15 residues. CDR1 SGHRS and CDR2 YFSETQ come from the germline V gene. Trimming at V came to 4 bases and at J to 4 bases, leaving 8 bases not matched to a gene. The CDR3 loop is CASSQGMTGGTEAFF. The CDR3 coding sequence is TGCGCCAGCAGCCAGGGGATGACAGGGGGCACTGAAGCTTTCTTT.

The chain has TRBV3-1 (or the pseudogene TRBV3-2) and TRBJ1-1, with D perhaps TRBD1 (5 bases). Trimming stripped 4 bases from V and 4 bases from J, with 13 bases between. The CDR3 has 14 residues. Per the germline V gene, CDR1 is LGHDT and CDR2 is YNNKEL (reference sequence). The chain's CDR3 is CASSRRVRGTEAFF. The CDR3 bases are TGTGCCAGCAGCCGCAGGGTCCGAGGCACTGAAGCTTTCTTT.

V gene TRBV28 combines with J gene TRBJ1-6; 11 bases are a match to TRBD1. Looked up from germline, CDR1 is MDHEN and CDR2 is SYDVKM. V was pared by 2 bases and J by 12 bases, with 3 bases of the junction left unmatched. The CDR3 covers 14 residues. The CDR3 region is CASSLADRGRPLHF. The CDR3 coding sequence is TGTGCCAGCAGTTTAGCGGACAGGGGGCGACCCCTCCACTTT.

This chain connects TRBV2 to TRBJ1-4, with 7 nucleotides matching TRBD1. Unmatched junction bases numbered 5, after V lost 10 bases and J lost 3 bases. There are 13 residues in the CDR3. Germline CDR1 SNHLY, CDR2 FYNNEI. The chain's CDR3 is CAIRDSPNEKLFF. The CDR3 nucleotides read TGTGCCATCCGGGACAGTCCTAATGAAAAACTGTTTTTT.

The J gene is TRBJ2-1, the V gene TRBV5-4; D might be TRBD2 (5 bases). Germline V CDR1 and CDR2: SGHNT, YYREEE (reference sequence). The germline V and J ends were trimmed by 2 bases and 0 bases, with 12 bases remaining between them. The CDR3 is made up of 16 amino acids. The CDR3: CASSFPQSGSYNEQFF. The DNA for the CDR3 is TGTGCCAGCAGCTTCCCGCAGAGCGGCTCCTACAATGAGCAGTTCTTC.

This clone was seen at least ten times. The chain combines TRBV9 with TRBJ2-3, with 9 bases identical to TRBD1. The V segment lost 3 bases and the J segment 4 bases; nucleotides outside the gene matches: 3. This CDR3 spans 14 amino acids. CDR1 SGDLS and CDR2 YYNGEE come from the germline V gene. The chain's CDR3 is CASSAGQGPDTQYF. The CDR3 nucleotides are TGTGCCAGCAGCGCAGGACAGGGGCCAGATACGCAGTATTTT.

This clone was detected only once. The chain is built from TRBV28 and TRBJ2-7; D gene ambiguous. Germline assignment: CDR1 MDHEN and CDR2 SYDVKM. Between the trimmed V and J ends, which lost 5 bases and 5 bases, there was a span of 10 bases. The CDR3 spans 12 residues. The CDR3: CASSLQSHEQYF. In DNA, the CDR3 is TGTGCCAGCAGTCTCCAGTCCCACGAGCAGTACTTC. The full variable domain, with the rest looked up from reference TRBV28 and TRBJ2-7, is DVKVTQSSRYLVKRTGEKVFLECVQDMDHENMFWYRQDPGLGLRLIYFSYDVKMKEKGDIPEGYSVSREKKERFSLILESASTNQTSMYLCASSLQSHEQYFGPGTRLTVT.

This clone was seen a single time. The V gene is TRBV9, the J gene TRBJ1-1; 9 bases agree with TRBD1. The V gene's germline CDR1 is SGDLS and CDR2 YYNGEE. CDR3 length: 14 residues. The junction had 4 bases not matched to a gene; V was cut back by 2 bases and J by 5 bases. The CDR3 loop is CASSVGQGRTEAFF. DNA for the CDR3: TGTGCCAGCAGCGTCGGACAGGGGCGAACTGAAGCTTTCTTT.